Listed below are T cell receptor beta chains from one sample, sequenced in a study of T cells in localized non-small cell lung cancer. Here immunoSEQ multiplex PCR was the method, and the copy in TCRdb shows in-frame clones only, minus some. The sample has more than 10,000 clones, approximately 30% seen once. The starting material was lung tumor tissue, obtained before any cancer treatment. These receptors were collected from a female donor aged 60 or older with stage I lung adenocarcinoma. The CDR3 runs from the conserved cysteine through the conserved F or W. A D gene is named only where the DNA matches it firmly. A clone size is listed for some rows: how often the clone was seen (once, few, many), or a class if it is expanded.

J: TRBJ1-2; size: .; D: TRBD1; V: TRBV18; CDR3: CASSFPGTGGDGYTF; DNA: TGTGCCAGCTCATTCCCCGGGACAGGGGGCGATGGCTACACCTTC
J: TRBJ1-2; size: medium-sized; D: TRBD1; V: TRBV11-3; CDR3: CASSLGTGNYGYTF; DNA: TGTGCCAGCAGCTTAGGGACAGGAAACTATGGCTACACCTTC
J: TRBJ1-6; size: .; D: TRBD1; V: TRBV11-3; CDR3: CASSPDRGLSSPLHF; DNA: TGTGCCAGCAGCCCGGACAGGGGTCTAAGTTCACCCCTCCACTTT
J: TRBJ1-1; size: once; D: .; V: TRBV25-1; CDR3: CASSEYRNGAEAFF; DNA: TGTGCCAGCAGTGAATATAGGAACGGCGCTGAAGCTTTCTTT
J: TRBJ1-1; size: .; D: .; V: TRBV6-8; CDR3: CASSYQGGTEAFF; DNA: TGTGCCAGCAGTTATCAGGGCGGAACTGAAGCTTTCTTT
J: TRBJ1-4; size: .; D: TRBD1; V: TRBV5-1; CDR3: CASSVGTVATNEKLFF; DNA: TGCGCCAGCAGCGTCGGGACAGTTGCAACTAATGAAAAACTGTTTTTT
J: TRBJ1-2; size: .; D: .; V: TRBV6-8; CDR3: CASSPQGPSDGYTF; DNA: TGTGCCAGCAGTCCCCAGGGTCCATCGGATGGCTACACCTTC
J: TRBJ1-1; size: .; D: TRBD1; V: TRBV29-1; CDR3: CSVEIGGAGTEAFF; DNA: TGCAGCGTTGAAATAGGGGGCGCTGGGACTGAAGCTTTCTTT
J: TRBJ2-7; size: .; D: .; V: TRBV15; CDR3: CATSRGGRGGGSYEQYF; DNA: TGTGCCACCAGCAGAGGGGGGCGGGGAGGAGGATCCTACGAGCAGTACTTC
J: TRBJ1-1; size: .; D: .; V: TRBV29-1; CDR3: CSAQIQANTEAFF; DNA: TGCAGCGCGCAAATACAGGCGAACACTGAAGCTTTCTTT
J: TRBJ1-1; size: .; D: .; V: TRBV15; CDR3: CATSRDVVGNTEAFF; DNA: TGTGCCACCAGCAGAGATGTAGTGGGTAACACTGAAGCTTTCTTT
J: TRBJ2-1; size: few; D: .; V: TRBV6-8; CDR3: CATSYDPQDEQFF; DNA: TGTGCCACAAGCTACGACCCCCAGGATGAGCAGTTCTTC
J: TRBJ2-4; size: .; D: TRBD2; V: TRBV29-1; CDR3: CSVGDYKNIQYF; DNA: TGCAGCGTGGGGGACTATAAAAACATTCAGTACTTC
J: TRBJ1-1; size: few; D: .; V: TRBV6-7; CDR3: CASTPPGGMNTEAFF; DNA: TGTGCCAGCACCCCTCCCGGGGGAATGAACACTGAAGCTTTCTTT
J: TRBJ1-5; size: few; D: .; V: TRBV6-8; CDR3: CASSYVQTSNQPQHF; DNA: TGTGCCAGCAGTTACGTACAGACTAGCAATCAGCCCCAGCATTTT
J: TRBJ1-5; size: .; D: .; V: TRBV6-8; CDR3: CASSRTVDQPQHF; DNA: TGTGCCAGCAGTCGGACTGTCGATCAGCCCCAGCATTTT
J: TRBJ2-7; size: .; D: .; V: TRBV6-8; CDR3: CASRDKSYEQYF; DNA: TGTGCCTCCCGGGACAAATCCTACGAGCAGTACTTC
J: TRBJ1-1; size: .; D: .; V: TRBV6-8; CDR3: CASSSGRRTLNTEAFF; DNA: TGTGCCAGCAGTTCGGGACGCAGGACCTTGAACACTGAAGCTTTCTTT
J: TRBJ1-5; size: .; D: .; V: TRBV30; CDR3: CAWSDMGVYGQPQHF; DNA: TGTGCCTGGAGTGATATGGGGGTATACGGTCAGCCCCAGCATTTT
J: TRBJ1-5; size: .; D: .; V: TRBV19; CDR3: CASSRGKRRGQPQHF; DNA: TGTGCCAGTAGTCGGGGGAAGAGAAGAGGTCAGCCCCAGCATTTT
J: TRBJ1-1; size: few; D: .; V: TRBV6-8; CDR3: CASSYSNIGLVGTEVFF; DNA: TGTGCCAGCAGTTACTCGAATATCGGGCTCGTAGGCACTGAAGTTTTCTTT
J: TRBJ2-3; size: .; D: TRBD2; V: TRBV6-8; CDR3: CASSISSGSSTDTQYF; DNA: TGTGCCAGCAGCATTTCTAGCGGCTCTAGCACAGATACGCAGTATTTT
J: TRBJ1-3; size: few; D: .; V: TRBV30; CDR3: CAWSVGPPTFIYF; DNA: TGTGCCTGGAGTGTCGGCCCCCCCACGTTCATATATTTT
J: TRBJ1-1; size: few; D: .; V: TRBV9; CDR3: CASSEPGNTEAFF; DNA: TGTGCCAGCAGCGAACCCGGAAACACTGAAGCTTTCTTT
J: TRBJ2-2; size: few; D: .; V: TRBV11-3; CDR3: CASKGRTGADTGELFF; DNA: TGTGCCAGCAAGGGAAGAACGGGGGCGGATACCGGGGAGCTGTTTTTT
J: TRBJ1-4; size: large; D: TRBD1; V: TRBV19; CDR3: CASSITGAANEKLFF; DNA: TGTGCCAGTAGCATTACAGGGGCGGCTAATGAAAAACTGTTTTTT
J: TRBJ1-6; size: .; D: .; V: TRBV11-3; CDR3: CASSPTVYNSPLHF; DNA: TGTGCCAGCAGCCCGACCGTCTATAATTCACCCCTCCACTTT
J: TRBJ2-1; size: .; D: .; V: TRBV19; CDR3: CASLQGFVSYNEQFF; DNA: TGTGCCTCCCTACAGGGATTCGTGTCCTACAATGAGCAGTTCTTC
J: TRBJ2-3; size: .; D: TRBD2; V: TRBV6-8; CDR3: CASSYTTSGGTDTQYF; DNA: TGTGCCAGCAGTTACACGACTAGCGGGGGCACAGATACGCAGTATTTT
J: TRBJ2-3; size: .; D: TRBD2; V: TRBV30; CDR3: CAWSVDLAGTDTQYF; DNA: TGTGCCTGGAGTGTTGACCTAGCGGGCACAGATACGCAGTATTTT
J: TRBJ2-3; size: few; D: .; V: TRBV6-8; CDR3: CASSYSDSWVRTTQYF; DNA: TGTGCCAGCAGTTACTCCGACAGTTGGGTCAGGACTACGCAGTATTTT
J: TRBJ2-7; size: many; D: TRBD1; V: TRBV11-3; CDR3: CASSPIQGGWGEQYF; DNA: TGTGCCAGCAGCCCCATACAGGGGGGTTGGGGCGAGCAGTACTTC
J: TRBJ1-1; size: many; D: .; V: TRBV6-8; CDR3: CASSLWDRNTEAFF; DNA: TGTGCCAGCAGTCTGTGGGATAGGAACACTGAAGCTTTCTTT
J: TRBJ2-3; size: .; D: .; V: TRBV6-7; CDR3: CASRGAGFDTQYF; DNA: TGTGCCAGCAGGGGGGCCGGGTTCGATACGCAGTATTTT
J: TRBJ2-1; size: .; D: TRBD2; V: TRBV19; CDR3: CASSISGGRYNEQFF; DNA: TGTGCCAGTAGTATTAGCGGGGGCAGGTACAATGAGCAGTTCTTC
J: TRBJ1-2; size: few; D: .; V: TRBV6-8; CDR3: CASSSQVYGYTF; DNA: TGTGCCAGCAGCTCCCAGGTCTATGGCTACACCTTC
J: TRBJ1-5; size: few; D: .; V: TRBV18; CDR3: CASSPTSDQPQHF; DNA: TGTGCCAGCTCACCAACCTCAGATCAGCCCCAGCATTTT
J: TRBJ1-1; size: few; D: .; V: TRBV9; CDR3: CASSPTPGNTEAFF; DNA: TGTGCCAGCAGTCCTACCCCGGGGAACACTGAAGCTTTCTTT
J: TRBJ2-1; size: few; D: TRBD1; V: TRBV11-3; CDR3: CASSSGTGGAYKNEQFF; DNA: TGTGCCAGCAGCTCCGGGACAGGGGGTGCTTATAAGAATGAGCAGTTCTTC
J: TRBJ2-7; size: .; D: .; V: TRBV18; CDR3: CASSPGVTAGYEQYF; DNA: TGTGCCAGCTCACCGGGCGTGACGGCGGGGTACGAGCAGTACTTC
J: TRBJ1-2; size: many; D: TRBD1; V: TRBV11-3; CDR3: CASRPSDRGGGYTF; DNA: TGTGCCAGCAGGCCATCAGACAGGGGTGGTGGCTACACCTTC
J: TRBJ1-2; size: .; D: .; V: TRBV30; CDR3: CAWSMGNGYTF; DNA: TGTGCCTGGAGTATGGGCAATGGCTACACCTTC
J: TRBJ1-4; size: .; D: TRBD1; V: TRBV5-1; CDR3: CASSGTALANEKLFF; DNA: TGCGCCAGCAGCGGGACAGCTCTCGCTAATGAAAAACTGTTTTTT
J: TRBJ1-5; size: .; D: TRBD1; V: TRBV29-1; CDR3: CSVGGQGGNQPQHF; DNA: TGCAGCGTTGGGGGACAGGGGGGCAATCAGCCCCAGCATTTT
J: TRBJ2-7; size: many; D: TRBD2; V: TRBV2; CDR3: CASAGGLVYEQYF; DNA: TGTGCCAGCGCGGGGGGGTTAGTCTACGAGCAGTACTTC
J: TRBJ2-3; size: few; D: TRBD1; V: TRBV11-3; CDR3: CASSSRDRARDTQYF; DNA: TGTGCCAGCAGCTCCCGGGACAGGGCGAGAGATACGCAGTATTTT
J: TRBJ2-7; size: few; D: .; V: TRBV19; CDR3: CASSVQQGMQYF; DNA: TGTGCCAGTAGTGTCCAACAGGGCATGCAGTACTTC
J: TRBJ2-1; size: few; D: TRBD1; V: TRBV12-5; CDR3: CASGLVLGTGNYNEQFF; DNA: TGTGCTAGTGGTTTGGTACTGGGGACAGGGAACTACAATGAGCAGTTCTTC
J: TRBJ2-7; size: .; D: TRBD1; V: TRBV6-8; CDR3: CASSPANRGYEQYF; DNA: TGTGCCAGCAGCCCCGCTAACAGGGGCTACGAGCAGTACTTC
J: TRBJ1-2; size: .; D: .; V: TRBV18; CDR3: CASSPGTREGSGYTF; DNA: TGTGCCAGCTCTCCCGGGACCAGGGAAGGGAGTGGCTACACCTTC
J: TRBJ1-1; size: few; D: .; V: TRBV6-8; CDR3: CAISPTGNTEAFF; DNA: TGTGCCATCAGCCCGACAGGGAACACTGAAGCTTTCTTT
J: TRBJ1-6; size: .; D: .; V: TRBV10-2; CDR3: CASKEVTPSPLHF; DNA: TGCGCCAGCAAGGAAGTTACCCCTTCGCCCCTCCACTTT
J: TRBJ2-5; size: few; D: TRBD1; V: TRBV6-8; CDR3: CASKTGGALSQYF; DNA: TGTGCCAGCAAGACAGGGGGCGCGCTCTCCCAGTACTTC